The T cell receptor (beta chain) described here comes from a study of CD8 T cells in ankylosing spondylitis. This CDR3 contains 11 residues. Germline values: CDR1 DFQATT, CDR2 SNEGSKA (reference sequence). TCRdb re-derived calls from the 5' RACE reads in MiXCR, one entry per CDR3 protein. The table records 150,000 or so distinct CDR3 sequences, about 32% of them present only once. The study's findings and limits: Before this, some motif variants had been reported in reactive arthritis synovial fluid and blood.

This clonotype appeared a few times. What it binds is unknown. Germline and junction disagree at one end, which may indicate a read error. The chain recombines TRBV20-1 with TRBJ1-1; D unclear. The sample comprised synovial fluid, either unsorted or a sorted T cell fraction (not recorded which). The clonotype was recovered from a male donor with ankylosing spondylitis. The CDR3 loop is CSGEMNTEAFF. The CDR3 DNA sequence: TGTAGTGGGGAGATGAACACTGAAGCTTTCTTT.